This TCR beta chain emerged from a study of CD8 T cells in ankylosing spondylitis. General study findings and limits: Reported data indicate significant enrichment of disease-linked clones within matched ankylosing spondylitis synovial fluid. Several highly homologous variants made up a TCR beta motif, and this motif appeared characteristic of ankylosing spondylitis blood.

In this sample, this clonotype turned up a few times. The antigen remains undetermined. With 5 bases clipped from V and 4 bases from J, the junction kept 7 bases outside the gene matches. Germline CDR1 is DFQATT and CDR2 is SNEGSKA (reference sequence). The CDR3 extends over 14 amino acids. For TCR beta, libraries came from quantitative 5'-RACE with molecular barcodes. Each CDR3 protein gets one entry after TCRdb re-called the 5' RACE reads with MiXCR. The data hold 450,000 or so distinct CDR3 sequences, with roughly 26% observed a single time. This clonotype originated in a male donor with ankylosing spondylitis. Sequencing input: blood, either unsorted or a sorted T cell fraction (not recorded which). The chain is built from TRBV20-1 and TRBJ2-4, with 8 bases aligning to TRBD1. The CDR3 coding sequence is TGCAGTGCTCTACGGACAGGGATAAAAAACATTCAGTACTTC. Translated: CSALRTGIKNIQYF.